This T cell receptor (beta chain) was observed in a study of blood T cell repertoires in COVID-19. On the study more broadly: The origin of the acute and convalescent COVID-19 samples was the United States, Italy and Spain. The analysed material was cDNA or gDNA that came from T cells, B-cell-depleted T cells, or PBMCs.

In the original analysis: Reference gene primers were amplified, and this amplification served to estimate nucleated cell counts. Sequencing used immunoSEQ multiplex PCR; TCRdb keeps in-frame clones, though not all of them. The D gene and trimming were derived from the DNA, and the V and J assignments and clone size from that table. This table has 210,000 or so clones, about 85% appearing once. CDR3 length equals 15 residues. The V segment lost 5 bases and the J segment 5 bases; nucleotides outside the gene matches: 8. Germline V gene sequence: CDR1 SGHTA, CDR2 FQGTGA. The chain links TRBV7-3 to TRBJ1-2, with 10 bases lining up with TRBD1. The sequencing input was peripheral blood. The sequence came from a woman aged 80 or older with active or convalescent COVID-19. CDR3 amino acids: CASSPDRTGGYGYTF. For the CDR3, the DNA is TGTGCCAGCAGCCCCGACCGGACAGGGGGATATGGCTACACCTTC.